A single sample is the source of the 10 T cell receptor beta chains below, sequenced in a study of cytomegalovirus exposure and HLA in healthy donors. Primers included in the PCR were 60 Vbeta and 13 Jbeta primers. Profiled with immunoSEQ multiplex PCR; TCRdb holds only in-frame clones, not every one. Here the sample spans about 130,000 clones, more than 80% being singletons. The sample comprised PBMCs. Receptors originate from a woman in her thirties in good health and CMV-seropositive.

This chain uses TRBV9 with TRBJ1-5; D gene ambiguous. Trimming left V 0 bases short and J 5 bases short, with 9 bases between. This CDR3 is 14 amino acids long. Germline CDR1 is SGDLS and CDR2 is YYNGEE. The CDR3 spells CASSVGGGYQPQHF. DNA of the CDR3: TGTGCCAGCAGCGTAGGGGGAGGCTATCAGCCCCAGCATTTT.

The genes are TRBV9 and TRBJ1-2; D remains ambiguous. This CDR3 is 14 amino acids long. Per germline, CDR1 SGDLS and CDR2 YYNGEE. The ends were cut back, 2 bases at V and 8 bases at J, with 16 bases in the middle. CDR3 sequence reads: CASSVDGERSGYTF. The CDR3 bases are TGTGCCAGCAGCGTTGACGGGGAACGTAGCGGCTACACCTTC.

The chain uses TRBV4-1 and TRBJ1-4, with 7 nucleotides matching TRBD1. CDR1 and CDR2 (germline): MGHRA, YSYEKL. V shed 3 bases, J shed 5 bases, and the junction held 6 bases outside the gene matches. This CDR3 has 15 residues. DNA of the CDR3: TGCGCCAGCAGCCAGGCGGGACAGATAAATGAAAAACTGTTTTTT. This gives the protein CASSQAGQINEKLFF.

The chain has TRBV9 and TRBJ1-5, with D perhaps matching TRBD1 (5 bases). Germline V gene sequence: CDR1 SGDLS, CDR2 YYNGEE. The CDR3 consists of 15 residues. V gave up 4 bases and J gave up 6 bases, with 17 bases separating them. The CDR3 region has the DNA TGTGCCAGCAGCCTAGAGGGGAGGGTAGGTCAGCCCCAGCATTTT. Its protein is CASSLEGRVGQPQHF.

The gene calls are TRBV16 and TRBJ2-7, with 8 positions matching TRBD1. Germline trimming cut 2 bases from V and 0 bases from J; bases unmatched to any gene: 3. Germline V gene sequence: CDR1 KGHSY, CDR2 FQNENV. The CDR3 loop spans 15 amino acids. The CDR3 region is CASSQRTGNSYEQYF. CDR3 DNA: TGTGCCAGCAGCCAAAGGACAGGGAACTCCTACGAGCAGTACTTC.

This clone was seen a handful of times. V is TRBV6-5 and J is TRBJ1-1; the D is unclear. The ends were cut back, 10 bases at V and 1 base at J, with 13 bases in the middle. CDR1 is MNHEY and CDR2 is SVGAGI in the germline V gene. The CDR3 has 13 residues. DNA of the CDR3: TGTGCCACCTGTAAGCGGCAGAACACTGAAGCTTTCTTT. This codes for CATCKRQNTEAFF.

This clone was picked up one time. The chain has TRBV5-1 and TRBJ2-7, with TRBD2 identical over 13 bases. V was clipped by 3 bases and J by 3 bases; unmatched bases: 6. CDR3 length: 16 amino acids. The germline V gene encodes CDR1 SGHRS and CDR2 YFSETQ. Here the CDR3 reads CASSSPGLAGSYEQYF. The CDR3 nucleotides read TGCGCCAGCAGCTCTCCGGGACTAGCGGGGAGCTACGAGCAGTACTTC.

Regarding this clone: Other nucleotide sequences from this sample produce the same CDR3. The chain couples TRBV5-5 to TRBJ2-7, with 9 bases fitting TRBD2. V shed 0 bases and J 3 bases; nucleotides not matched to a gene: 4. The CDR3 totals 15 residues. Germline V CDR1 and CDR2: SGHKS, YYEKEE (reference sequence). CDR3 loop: CASSLGPREGYEQYF. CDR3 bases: TGTGCCAGCAGCTTGGGGCCGCGGGAGGGCTACGAGCAGTACTTC. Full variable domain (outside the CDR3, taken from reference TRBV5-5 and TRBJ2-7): DAGVTQSPTHLIKTRGQQVTLRCSPISGHKSVSWYQQVLGQGPQFIFQYYEKEERGRGNFPDRFSARQFPNYSSELNVNALLLGDSALYLCASSLGPREGYEQYFGPGTRLTVT.

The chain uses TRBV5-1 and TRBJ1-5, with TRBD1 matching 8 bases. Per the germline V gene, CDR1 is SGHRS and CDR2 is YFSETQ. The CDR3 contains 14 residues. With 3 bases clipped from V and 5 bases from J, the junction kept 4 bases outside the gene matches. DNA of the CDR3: TGCGCCAGCAGCTCGACAGGGGTTGATCAGCCCCAGCATTTT. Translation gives CASSSTGVDQPQHF.

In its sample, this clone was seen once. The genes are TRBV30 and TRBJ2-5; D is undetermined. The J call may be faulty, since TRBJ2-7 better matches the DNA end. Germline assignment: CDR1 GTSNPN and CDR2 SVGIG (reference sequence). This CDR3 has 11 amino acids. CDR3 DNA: TGTGCCTGGAGTGTCCGATACGAGCAGTACTTC. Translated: CAWSVRYEQYF.